This T cell receptor beta chain was documented in a study of graft-versus-host responses after intestinal transplantation. Study at large: Among the recipients, transplants were multivisceral, liver-intestinal, or isolated intestinal. Once they had received anti-thymocyte globulin induction, all recipients took tacrolimus and steroids for approximately 3 years. Study observations and caveats: There were GvH clones found in recipient marrow, and some of them appeared first in ileum or blood. Declining HvG levels early post-transplant were linked to peak circulating GvH clone levels.

The table lists this clone with a count of one. The antigen is not known. The assay was immunoSEQ multiplex PCR, and TCRdb's table has in-frame clones only and misses some. Of 96,000 or so clones listed, roughly 90% are singletons. The V end was cut by 5 bases, the J end by 1 base, with 14 bases between. The CDR3 runs 15 residues. Germline V gene data show CDR1 as SGHTA and CDR2 as FQGNSA. The sample consisted of unstimulated CD4+ T cells sorted from spleen or lymph node cells, taken before intestinal transplant. This sequence originates from a human donor who received an intestinal transplant. V gene TRBV7-2 combines with J gene TRBJ1-1; tentative D call: TRBD1 (5 bases). The CDR3 region has the DNA TGTGCCAGCAGCGTTGCGGGGACGGCGAACACTGAAGCTTTCTTT. Translating gives CASSVAGTANTEAFF.